The 16 T cell receptor beta chains in this list originate from one sample, sequenced in a study of blood T cell repertoires in COVID-19 (TCRdb year 2020). The receptor library was made with the immunoSEQ multiplex PCR assay. What TCRdb holds here is the immuneACCESS table cut down to in-frame rearrangements. Part of the clones is not present; checked against another copy, under half of the missing clones reflect an unresolved V gene, and the others are unexplained. The sample table lists a few hundred thousand clones, 89% of them with a count of one. 0.85% to 1% of the sample rests with the top ten. Sequencing was done on a sample of peripheral blood. Receptor source: a woman in her thirties or forties who had recovered from COVID-19.

V gene TRBV28 combines with J gene TRBJ2-5; 8 positions agree with TRBD2. CDR1 MDHEN and CDR2 SYDVKM come from the germline V gene. There are 15 residues in the CDR3. Trimming cost V 6 bases and J 0 bases; bases outside gene matches: 6. The CDR3 DNA is TGTGCCAGCAGCCCGGGAGGGGAGAACCAAGAGACCCAGTACTTC. Translating gives CASSPGGENQETQYF. Combining the CDR3 with reference TRBV28 and TRBJ2-5 gives the whole variable domain DVKVTQSSRYLVKRTGEKVFLECVQDMDHENMFWYRQDPGLGLRLIYFSYDVKMKEKGDIPEGYSVSREKKERFSLILESASTNQTSMYLCASSPGGENQETQYFGPGTRLLVL.

This chain connects TRBV28 to TRBJ2-7; D is possibly TRBD1 (6 bases). V was pared by 3 bases and J by 5 bases, with 17 bases between. Germline-derived CDR1 and CDR2 are MDHEN and SYDVKM. This CDR3 comprises 15 residues. Written as DNA, the CDR3 is TGTGCCAGCAGTTTCCTCGCGGCAGGGGCGCACGAGCAGTACTTC. It is translated as CASSFLAAGAHEQYF.

This chain joins TRBV5-6 and TRBJ2-5, with D perhaps TRBD1 (8 bases). V was pared by 3 bases and J by 2 bases, with 17 bases between. The CDR3 runs 16 residues. The V gene's germline CDR1 is SGHDT and CDR2 YYEEEE. CDR3 nucleotides: TGTGCCAGCAGCTGGACAGGGAGGGTTGAGCAAGAGACCCAGTACTTC. Its protein is CASSWTGRVEQETQYF. Variable domain in full (rest from reference TRBV5-6 and TRBJ2-5): DAGVTQSPTHLIKTRGQQVTLRCSPKSGHDTVSWYQQALGQGPQFIFQYYEEEERQRGNFPDRFSGHQFPNYSSELNVNALLLGDSALYLCASSWTGRVEQETQYFGPGTRLLVL.

This chain links TRBV30 with TRBJ2-2, with D tentatively TRBD1 (5 bases). The CDR3 is 17 amino acids. V was cut by 4 bases and J by 1 base, with 19 bases left in between. Germline V gene sequence: CDR1 GTSNPN, CDR2 SVGIG (reference sequence). The DNA for the CDR3 is TGTGCCTGGACCCCCCCAGGGATTATTGGGAACACCGGGGAGCTGTTTTTT. It yields the protein CAWTPPGIIGNTGELFF.

The rearrangement joins TRBV28 to TRBJ1-5; tentative D call: TRBD1 (6 bases). V was clipped by 5 bases and J by 6 bases, with 11 bases between them. The CDR3 is made up of 13 amino acids. Germline V gene lookup returns CDR1 MDHEN and CDR2 SYDVKM. As DNA, the CDR3 is TGTGCCAGCAGTCCGACAGGTTCTCAGCCCCAGCATTTT. It codes for CASSPTGSQPQHF.

This clone came up a few times. The CDR3 DNA reads as TGCAGCGTTGAAGGTTTTGGCAAAGCAGCGTACTACACCTTC. Amino acid sequence: CSVEGFGKAAYYTF. This chain links TRBV29-1 with TRBJ1-2; D uncertain. CDR3 length: 14 residues. Germline CDR1 is SQVTM and CDR2 is ANQGSEA. Trimming stripped 1 base from V and 10 bases from J, with 19 bases between.

This sequence joins TRBV3-1 (or the pseudogene TRBV3-2) and TRBJ2-5, with 9 bases fitting TRBD2. Germline assignment: CDR1 LGHDT and CDR2 YNNKEL (reference sequence). The CDR3 covers 18 residues. With 1 base clipped from V and 0 bases from J, the junction kept 9 bases outside the gene matches. The DNA for the CDR3 is TGTGCCAGCAGCCAAGGTCTAGCGGGAATCAAGTACCAAGAGACCCAGTACTTC. As protein: CASSQGLAGIKYQETQYF.

This chain connects TRBV5-1 to TRBJ1-4, with TRBD1 matching 8 bases. Germline lookup yields CDR1 SGHRS and CDR2 YFSETQ. The length of the CDR3 is 15 residues. Trimming cost V 4 bases and J 5 bases; bases outside gene matches: 7. CDR3 DNA: TGCGCCAGCAGCGTCGGACAGGGACTAAATGAAAAACTGTTTTTT. This sequence encodes CASSVGQGLNEKLFF. The full variable domain, rest sourced from reference TRBV5-1 and TRBJ1-4, is KAGVTQTPRYLIKTRGQQVTLSCSPISGHRSVSWYQQTPGQGLQFLFEYFSETQRNKGNFPGRFSGRQFSNSRSEMNVSTLELGDSALYLCASSVGQGLNEKLFFGSGTQLSVL.

The chain links TRBV28 to TRBJ2-7; D might be TRBD1 (8 bases). Trimming removed 6 bases from V and 2 bases from J, with 17 bases in between. The CDR3 has 15 residues. The germline CDR1 and CDR2 sequences are MDHEN and SYDVKM. Here the CDR3 DNA reads TGTGCCAGCAGAATTACAGGGGGGGTAGCCTACGAGCAGTACTTC. This gives the protein CASRITGGVAYEQYF.

The chain employs TRBV30 and TRBJ1-3; D not resolved. The V gene's germline CDR1 is GTSNPN and CDR2 SVGIG (reference sequence). V was shortened by 1 base and J by 1 base, with 5 bases between the two germline ends. The CDR3 has 13 amino acids. CDR3 nucleotide sequence: TGTGCCTGGAGTGGGAGTTCTGGAAACACCATATATTTT. It yields the protein CAWSGSSGNTIYF.

The chain has TRBV10-1 and TRBJ2-1; 11 positions agree with TRBD1. This CDR3 is 15 amino acids long. The V and J ends lost 8 bases and 6 bases, in that order; junction bases with no gene match: 9. Germline assignment: CDR1 WNHNN and CDR2 SYGVQD (reference sequence). CDR3 sequence reads: CASSVGQGVFNEQFF. DNA for the CDR3: TGCGCCAGCTCGGTGGGACAGGGGGTTTTCAATGAGCAGTTCTTC.

This sequence joins TRBV30 and TRBJ1-2; TRBD1 aligns across 7 bases. Trimming at V came to 3 bases and at J to 5 bases, leaving 12 bases not matched to a gene. The CDR3 covers 15 residues. Germline V lookup: CDR1 GTSNPN, CDR2 SVGIG (reference sequence). The CDR3, as DNA: TGTGCCTGGAGCGGGGTCACAGGGGATATTTATGGCTACACCTTC. It specifies CAWSGVTGDIYGYTF.

This chain links TRBV9 with TRBJ1-2; tentatively, D is TRBD1 (6 bases). Trimming took off 3 bases at V and 1 base at J, with 19 bases between the two ends. Germline CDR1 is SGDLS and CDR2 is YYNGEE. The CDR3 is 17 residues long. The CDR3 bases are TGTGCCAGCAGCGGAACCGGGACATGGCCCGATAACTATGGCTACACCTTC. Translating gives CASSGTGTWPDNYGYTF.

V and J are TRBV24-1 and TRBJ2-1; the match to TRBD1 covers 12 bases. CDR1 and CDR2 from the germline V gene are KGHDR and SFDVKD. The CDR3 totals 16 residues. The ends lost 4 bases at V and 9 bases at J; junction bases unmatched: 9. The CDR3 coding sequence is TGTGCCACCAGTGAGGCGGGACAGGGGGCTTGGGGTGAGCAGTTCTTC. Residues: CATSEAGQGAWGEQFF.

The chain combines TRBV24-1 with TRBJ2-5, with 11 bases that match TRBD2. CDR3 size: 15 residues. CDR1 is KGHDR, CDR2 SFDVKD, per germline. J lost 3 bases, V lost 3 bases, and 2 bases had no gene match. The CDR3, as DNA: TGTGCCACCAGTGATCTAGCGGGAGGAGAAGAGACCCAGTACTTC. Protein product: CATSDLAGGEETQYF.

This clone was detected only a few times. V gene TRBV15 combines with J gene TRBJ1-6; maybe TRBD1 (5 bases). The CDR3 covers 15 residues. Germline lookup yields CDR1 LNHNV and CDR2 YYDKDF (reference sequence). Trimming took 6 bases from V and 7 from J, leaving 16 bases between them. The CDR3 reads CATRTEIGVNSPLHF. The DNA of the CDR3 is TGTGCCACCAGAACAGAGATAGGGGTAAATTCACCCCTCCACTTT.